This T cell receptor beta chain was profiled in a study of cytomegalovirus exposure and HLA in healthy donors. Turning to the study itself: Within an early data release were roughly 90 million unique TCRs drawn from HLA-typed donors. Study observations and caveats: TCR beta V- and J-gene trimming was later associated with a missense DCLRE1C variant. Later analysis showed TCR association rates varying by HLA locus, highest for DRB1 and lowest for HLA-C.

This clone was counted only a few times. Its specificity is unknown. Amplification used 60 Vbeta primers and 13 Jbeta primers. Here immunoSEQ multiplex PCR was the method, and the copy in TCRdb shows in-frame clones only, minus some. The table shows over 150,000 clones, with over 70% occurring only once. The V gene lost 5 bases and the J gene lost 7 bases, with 17 bases spanning the gap. The CDR3 contains 15 residues. Germline-derived CDR1 and CDR2 are MNHNY and SVGAGI (reference sequence). The source material was PBMCs. V usage is TRBV6-6 and J usage is TRBJ1-4; a possible D gene is TRBD1 (6 bases). The sequence derives from a man aged 25 to 45 in good health and CMV-seronegative. CDR3 loop: CASSDGGREGEKLFF. For the CDR3, the DNA is TGTGCCAGCAGTGACGGGGGCAGGGAGGGTGAAAAACTGTTTTTT.